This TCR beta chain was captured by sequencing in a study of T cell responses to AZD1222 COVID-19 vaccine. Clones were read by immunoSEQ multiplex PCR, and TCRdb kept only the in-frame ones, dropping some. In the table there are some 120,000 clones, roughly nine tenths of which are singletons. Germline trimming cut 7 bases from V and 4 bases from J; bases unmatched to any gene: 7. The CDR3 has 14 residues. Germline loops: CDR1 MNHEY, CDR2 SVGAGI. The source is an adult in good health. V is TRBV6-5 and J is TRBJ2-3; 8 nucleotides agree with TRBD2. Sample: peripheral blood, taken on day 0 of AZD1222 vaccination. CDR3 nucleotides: TGTGCCAGCACCCTAGCGGGTGGGTCAGATACGCAGTATTTT. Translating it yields CASTLAGGSDTQYF.